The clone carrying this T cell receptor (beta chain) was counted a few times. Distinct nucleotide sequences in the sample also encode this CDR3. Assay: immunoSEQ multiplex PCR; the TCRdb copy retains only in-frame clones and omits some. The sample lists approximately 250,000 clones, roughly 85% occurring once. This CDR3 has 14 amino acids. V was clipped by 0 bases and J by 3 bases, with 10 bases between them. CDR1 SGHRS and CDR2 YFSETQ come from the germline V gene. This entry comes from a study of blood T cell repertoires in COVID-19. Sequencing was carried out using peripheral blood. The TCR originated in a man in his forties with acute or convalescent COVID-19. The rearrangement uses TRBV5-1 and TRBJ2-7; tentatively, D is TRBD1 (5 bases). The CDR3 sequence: CASSLGQGIYEQYF. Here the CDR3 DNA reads TGCGCCAGCAGCTTGGGGCAGGGTATCTACGAGCAGTACTTC.